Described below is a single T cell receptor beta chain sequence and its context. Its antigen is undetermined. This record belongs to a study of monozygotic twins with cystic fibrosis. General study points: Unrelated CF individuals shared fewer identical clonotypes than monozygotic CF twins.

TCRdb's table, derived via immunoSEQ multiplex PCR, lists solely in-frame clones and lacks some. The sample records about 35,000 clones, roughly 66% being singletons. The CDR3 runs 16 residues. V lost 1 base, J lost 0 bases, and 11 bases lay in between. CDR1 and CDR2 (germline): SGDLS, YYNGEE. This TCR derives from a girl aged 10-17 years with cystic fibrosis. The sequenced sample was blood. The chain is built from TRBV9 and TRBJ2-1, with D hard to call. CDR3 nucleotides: TGTGCCAGCAGCGTAAGTTCCGCGGACTCCTACAATGAGCAGTTCTTC. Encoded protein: CASSVSSADSYNEQFF.